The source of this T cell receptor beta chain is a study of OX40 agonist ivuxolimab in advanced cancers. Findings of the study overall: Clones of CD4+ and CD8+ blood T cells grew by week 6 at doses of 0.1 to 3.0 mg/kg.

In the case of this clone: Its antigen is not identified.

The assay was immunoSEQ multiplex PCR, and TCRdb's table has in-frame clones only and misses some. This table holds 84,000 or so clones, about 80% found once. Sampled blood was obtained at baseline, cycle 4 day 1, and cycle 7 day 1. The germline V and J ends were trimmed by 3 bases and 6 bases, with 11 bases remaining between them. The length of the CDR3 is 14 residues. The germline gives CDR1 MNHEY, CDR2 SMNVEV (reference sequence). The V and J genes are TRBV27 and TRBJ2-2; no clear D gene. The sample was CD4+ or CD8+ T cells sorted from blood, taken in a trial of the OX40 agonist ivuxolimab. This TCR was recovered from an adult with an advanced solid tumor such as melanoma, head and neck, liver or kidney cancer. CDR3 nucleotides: TGTGCCAGCAGTTTCGACTCCCGGGCCGGGGAGCTGTTTTTT. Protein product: CASSFDSRAGELFF.